The T cell receptor (beta chain) under discussion was sequenced for a study of beta chain features in type 1 diabetes. Findings and limits, study-wide: Any HLA-type effect on TCRB rearrangement remained unresolved here.

With 5 bases removed from V and 0 bases from J, the gap between germline ends came to 13 bases. This CDR3 is built from 15 residues. Germline CDR1 reads SEHNR; CDR2 reads FQNEAQ (reference sequence). Of the isolated RNA, all was reverse transcribed, and so the sequenced material was expressed TCRB transcripts. The study obtained an average of around 1 million reads from stem cell-like memory T cell samples. The table came from immunoSEQ multiplex PCR; TCRdb's copy has only in-frame clones and leaves some out. The table includes about 110,000 clones, 30% to 40% detected once. On this clone: Antigen: not known.

A CD45RO/CCR7/CD25/CD127/CD95/CD27 panel sorted naive, central memory, regulatory and stem cell-like memory CD4+ cells. Sequenced sample: stem cell memory CD4+ T cells from blood. The receptor comes from a woman between 18 and 29 years old in good health. The chain recombines TRBV7-9 with TRBJ1-1, with D perhaps TRBD1 (5 bases). This chain's CDR3 is CASSPQGNMNTEAFF. The CDR3 nucleotides are TGTGCCAGCAGCCCCCAGGGTAATATGAACACTGAAGCTTTCTTT.